Each of the 10 T cell receptor beta chains below was sequenced from the same sample in a study of graft-versus-host responses after intestinal transplantation (dated by TCRdb to the early 2020s). No antigen has been assigned to these receptors. The library relied on the immunoSEQ multiplex PCR assay. TCRdb mirrors the immuneACCESS table, restricted to in-frame sequences. Some clones are absent from its copies; in checked studies, under half trace to an unresolved V gene, and the reason for the others is unknown. The sample table shows 73,000 or so clones, and 90% are seen once. The ten largest clonotypes hold 4% to 5% of the sample. This sample's time point label indicates: cells obtained before transplantation from donor or recipient. The material sequenced was unstimulated CD8+ T cells sorted from spleen or lymph node cells, taken before transplant. The source of these receptors is a human donor who was the organ donor for an intestinal transplant.

The chain links TRBV6-5 to TRBJ2-3; maybe TRBD1 (5 bases). Trimming shortened V by 0 bases and J by 6 bases, and 13 bases separated the two germline ends. The CDR3 length is 15 residues. Germline assignment: CDR1 MNHEY and CDR2 SVGAGI. The CDR3 region has the DNA TGTGCCAGCAGTTACTCATCAGGGCTGGACGATACGCAGTATTTT. It encodes CASSYSSGLDDTQYF.

The rearrangement joins TRBV10-2 to TRBJ2-7, with D possibly being TRBD2 (6 bases). Trimming took off 2 bases at V and 6 bases at J, with 14 bases between the two ends. CDR3 size: 14 residues. Germline V gene sequence: CDR1 WSHSY, CDR2 SAAADI. CDR3 in amino acids: CASSESGLVREQYV. CDR3 coding DNA: TGCGCCAGCAGTGAGAGCGGGTTAGTTCGCGAGCAGTACGTC.

This clone was counted once. Without the conserved terminal phenylalanine or tryptophan, this CDR3 likely stems from a read error. The chain carries TRBV7-2 and TRBJ1-2; D is possibly TRBD1 (6 bases). This CDR3 is 12 amino acids long. V was trimmed by 1 base and J by 6 bases, leaving 6 bases between them. Germline V gene sequence: CDR1 SGHTA, CDR2 FQGNSA. Written as DNA, the CDR3 is TGTGCCAGCAGCTTAGGGACAGATGGCTACACCCTC. This codes for CASSLGTDGYTL.

The chain uses TRBV5-1 and TRBJ2-5, with TRBD2 matching 8 bases. From germline, CDR1 is SGHRS and CDR2 YFSETQ. V shed 0 bases and J 2 bases; nucleotides not matched to a gene: 9. This CDR3 comprises 17 residues. The CDR3 DNA is TGCGCCAGCAGCTTGGTCCCAACTAGCGGCCCACAAGAGACCCAGTACTTC. Protein: CASSLVPTSGPQETQYF.

This clone was counted once. The CDR3: CASAVGVTEAFF. CDR3 nucleotide sequence: TGTGCCAGCGCGGTAGGGGTCACTGAAGCTTTCTTT. The chain employs TRBV19 and TRBJ1-1; D might be TRBD1 (5 bases). This CDR3 is built from 12 residues. V lost 9 bases to trimming and J lost 4 bases, with 12 bases between them. Germline CDR1 LNHDA, CDR2 SQIVND (reference sequence).

The chain couples TRBV7-8 to TRBJ2-3; 9 bases match TRBD2. The CDR3 spans 16 residues. The trim removed 1 base at V and 5 bases at J, leaving 7 bases unmatched. The germline V gene encodes CDR1 SGHVS and CDR2 FQNEAQ. The CDR3 DNA reads as TGTGCCAGCAGCTTAGTTGGCGGGGGGGCAGGAGATACGCAGTATTTT. It translates to CASSLVGGGAGDTQYF.

This chain's CDR3 is CASSYVISGELFF. As DNA, the CDR3 is TGTGCCAGCAGTTACGTTATCTCCGGGGAGCTGTTTTTT. J is TRBJ2-2 and V is TRBV6-5; no clear D. CDR1 and CDR2 from the germline V gene are MNHEY and SVGAGI. Trimming took 2 bases from V and 6 from J, leaving 7 bases between them. CDR3 size: 13 residues.

The chain employs TRBV13 and TRBJ2-3, with D possibly matching TRBD1 (5 bases). This CDR3 comprises 16 residues. CDR1 PRHDT and CDR2 FYEKMQ come from the germline V gene (reference sequence). Trimming pared 0 bases from V and 1 base from J, leaving 11 bases between. The CDR3 sequence is CASSLGGQDRTDTQYF. The CDR3 nucleotides are TGTGCCAGCAGCTTAGGGGGGCAGGATCGCACAGATACGCAGTATTTT.

The chain links TRBV4-1 to TRBJ2-1; perhaps TRBD1 as D (6 bases). Germline assignment: CDR1 MGHRA and CDR2 YSYEKL. The CDR3 contains 13 residues. V dropped 3 bases and J dropped 8 bases, with 11 bases sitting between them. CDR3 sequence (DNA): TGCGCCAGCAGCCATCCCCCAGGGGATGAGCAGTTCTTC. Translated: CASSHPPGDEQFF.

The V call is TRBV7-9, the J call TRBJ2-2; D gene unclear. V gave up 4 bases and J gave up 6 bases, with 27 bases separating them. CDR3 length: 19 amino acids. Germline loops: CDR1 SEHNR, CDR2 FQNEAQ (reference sequence). The CDR3 bases are TGTGCCAGCAGCTCGACACTTCCCTCAAGACGTCGACAACCCGGGGAGCTGTTTTTT. Translation gives CASSSTLPSRRRQPGELFF. Looking up the rest from reference TRBV7-9 and TRBJ2-2 gives the full variable domain: DTGVSQNPRHKITKRGQNVTFRCDPISEHNRLYWYRQTLGQGPEFLTYFQNEAQLEKSRLLSDRFSAERPKGSFSTLEIQRTEQGDSAMYLCASSSTLPSRRRQPGELFFGEGSRLTVL.